This TCR beta chain originates from a study of T cell responses to AZD1222 COVID-19 vaccine. Study-level points and caveats: Repertoires were collected only later (after the peak T cell response had occurred). Increased Spike-specific TCR breadth and depth were observed after two AZD1222 doses.

V lost 5 bases, J lost 5 bases, and 5 bases stayed unmatched. The CDR3 runs to 15 residues. The germline CDR1 and CDR2 sequences are MGHRA and YSYEKL. About this clone: The antigen is unknown.

Clones were read by immunoSEQ multiplex PCR, and TCRdb kept only the in-frame ones, dropping some. Altogether roughly 43,000 clones are present, just under 80% being singletons, with the ten largest covering less than 25%. The chain is built from TRBV4-1 and TRBJ2-7; TRBD2 aligns across 14 bases. The TCR originated in an adult who received the MenACWY meningococcal vaccine as a control. Material: peripheral blood, obtained 28 days after the second dose of the MenACWY control vaccine. DNA for the CDR3: TGCGCCAGCAGCTTCGGGACTAGCGGGAGAAACGAGCAGTACTTC. This gives the protein CASSFGTSGRNEQYF.